What follows describes a single T cell receptor beta chain. V trimming: 5 bases; J trimming: 1 base; junction bases outside the gene matches: 10. This CDR3 has 16 amino acids. CDR1 and CDR2 (germline): MNHEY, SMNVEV (reference sequence). This sample was taken from a study of blood T cell repertoires in COVID-19. The wider study: COVID-19 samples from acute and convalescent phases originated in the United States, Italy and Spain. PBMCs, B-cell-depleted T cells, or T cells were the source of the cDNA or gDNA that made up the material.

Authors' processing steps: Cell counts per sample came from amplifying reference gene primers. Generated by immunoSEQ multiplex PCR, the TCRdb table keeps only in-frame clones and is missing some. V, J and clone size derive from that table, while D and trimming were established from the DNA sequence. The sample has about 190,000 clones; 70% to 80% are singletons. The sequence came from a woman in her forties or fifties with acute or convalescent COVID-19. Material for sequencing was peripheral blood. The chain has TRBV27 and TRBJ2-5, with 7 bases lining up with TRBD1. The CDR3 DNA reads TGTGCCAGCAGTATTACCCACAGGACAGGCCAAGAGACCCAGTACTTC. This encodes CASSITHRTGQETQYF.